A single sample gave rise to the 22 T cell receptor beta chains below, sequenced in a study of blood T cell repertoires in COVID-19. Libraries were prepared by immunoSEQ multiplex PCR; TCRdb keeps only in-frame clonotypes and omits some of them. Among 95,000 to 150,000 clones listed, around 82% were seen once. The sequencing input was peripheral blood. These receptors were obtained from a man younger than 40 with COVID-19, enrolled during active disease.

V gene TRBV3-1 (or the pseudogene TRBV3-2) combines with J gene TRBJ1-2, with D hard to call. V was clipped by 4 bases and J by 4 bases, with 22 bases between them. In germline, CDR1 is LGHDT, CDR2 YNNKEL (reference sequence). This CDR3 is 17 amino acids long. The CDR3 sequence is CASSPIPIRARSYGYTF. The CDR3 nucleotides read TGTGCCAGCAGCCCCATTCCGATCCGAGCGAGGAGCTATGGCTACACCTTC.

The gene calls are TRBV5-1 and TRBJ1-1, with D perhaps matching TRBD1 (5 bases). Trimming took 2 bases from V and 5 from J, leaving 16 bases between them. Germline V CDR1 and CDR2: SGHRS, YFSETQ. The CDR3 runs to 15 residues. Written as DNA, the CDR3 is TGCGCCAGCAGCTTTTACGACAGAGGAATTACTGAAGCTTTCTTT. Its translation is CASSFYDRGITEAFF.

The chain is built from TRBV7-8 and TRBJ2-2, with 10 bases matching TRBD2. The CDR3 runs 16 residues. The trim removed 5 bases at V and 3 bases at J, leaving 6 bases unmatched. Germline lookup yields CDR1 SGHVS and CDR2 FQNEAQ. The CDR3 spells CASSHKRGGYTGELFF. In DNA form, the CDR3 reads TGTGCCAGCAGCCACAAGCGGGGGGGCTACACCGGGGAGCTGTTTTTT.

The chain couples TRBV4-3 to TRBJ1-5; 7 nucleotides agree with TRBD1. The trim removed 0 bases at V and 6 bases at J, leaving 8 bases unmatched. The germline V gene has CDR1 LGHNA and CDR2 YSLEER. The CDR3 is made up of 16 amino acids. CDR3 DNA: TGCGCCAGCAGCCAAGATCTGGTAGGGGGCGGTCAGCCCCAGCATTTT. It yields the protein CASSQDLVGGGQPQHF.

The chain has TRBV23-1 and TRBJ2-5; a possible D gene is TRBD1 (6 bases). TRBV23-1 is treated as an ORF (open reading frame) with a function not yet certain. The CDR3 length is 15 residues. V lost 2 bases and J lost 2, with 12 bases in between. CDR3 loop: CASSQPSQGQETQYF. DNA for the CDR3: TGCGCCAGCAGTCAACCTAGTCAGGGGCAAGAGACCCAGTACTTC.

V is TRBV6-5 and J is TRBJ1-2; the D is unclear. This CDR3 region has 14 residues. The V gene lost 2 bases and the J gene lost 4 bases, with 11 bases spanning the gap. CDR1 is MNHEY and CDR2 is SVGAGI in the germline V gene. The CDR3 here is CASSYIGGPYGYTF. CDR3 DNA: TGTGCCAGCAGTTACATCGGAGGACCCTATGGCTACACCTTC.

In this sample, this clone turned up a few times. CDR3 region: CASSYGGTGSGYTF. The DNA of the CDR3 is TGTGCCAGCAGTTACGGGGGAACAGGGAGTGGCTACACCTTC. The genes are TRBV6-2 or TRBV6-3 and TRBJ1-2; D perhaps matches TRBD1 (6 bases). The CDR3 totals 14 residues. In germline, CDR1 is MNHEY, CDR2 SVGEGT. Trimming left V 2 bases short and J 7 bases short, with 14 bases between.

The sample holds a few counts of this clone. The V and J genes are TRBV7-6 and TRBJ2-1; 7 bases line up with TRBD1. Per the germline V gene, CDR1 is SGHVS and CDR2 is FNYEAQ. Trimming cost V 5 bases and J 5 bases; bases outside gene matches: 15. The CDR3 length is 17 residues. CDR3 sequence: CASSGKGQILLNNEQFF. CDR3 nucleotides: TGTGCCAGCAGCGGAAAGGGACAGATCCTACTAAACAATGAGCAGTTCTTC.

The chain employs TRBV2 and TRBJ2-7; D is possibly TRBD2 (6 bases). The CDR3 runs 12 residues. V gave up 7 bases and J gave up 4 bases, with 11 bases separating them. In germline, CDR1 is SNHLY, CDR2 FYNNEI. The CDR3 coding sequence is TGTGCCAGCAATGGCGGGGTGTACGAGCAGTACTTC. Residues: CASNGGVYEQYF. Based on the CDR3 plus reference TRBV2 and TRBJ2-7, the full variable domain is EPEVTQTPSHQVTQMGQEVILRCVPISNHLYFYWYRQILGQKVEFLVSFYNNEISEKSEIFDDQFSVERPDGSNFTLKIRSTKLEDSAMYFCASNGGVYEQYFGPGTRLTVT.

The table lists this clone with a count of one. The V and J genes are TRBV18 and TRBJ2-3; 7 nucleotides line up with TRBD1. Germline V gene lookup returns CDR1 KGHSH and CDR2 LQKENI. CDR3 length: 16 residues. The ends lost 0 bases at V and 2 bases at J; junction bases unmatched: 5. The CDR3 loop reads CASSPPGQYLTDTQYF. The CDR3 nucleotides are TGTGCCAGCTCACCACCGGGACAGTACCTCACAGATACGCAGTATTTT.

CDR3 loop: CASSYTSGGGGQPQHF. The CDR3 coding sequence is TGTGCCAGCAGTTACACCTCAGGGGGAGGCGGTCAGCCCCAGCATTTT. V gene TRBV6-5 combines with J gene TRBJ1-5, with 7 bases identical to TRBD1. J gave up 6 bases and V 2 bases, and 10 bases lay outside the gene matches. From germline, CDR1 is MNHEY and CDR2 SVGAGI. This CDR3 has 16 amino acids.

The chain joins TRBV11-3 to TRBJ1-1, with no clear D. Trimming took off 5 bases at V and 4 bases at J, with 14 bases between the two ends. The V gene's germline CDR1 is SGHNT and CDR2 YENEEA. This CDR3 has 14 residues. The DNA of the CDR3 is TGTGCCAGCAGCCCCCCGGGGTCGGGCACTGAAGCTTTCTTT. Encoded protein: CASSPPGSGTEAFF.

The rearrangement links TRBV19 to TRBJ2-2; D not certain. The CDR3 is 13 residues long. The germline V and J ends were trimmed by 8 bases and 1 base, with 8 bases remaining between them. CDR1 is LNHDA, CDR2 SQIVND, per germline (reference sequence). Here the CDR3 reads CASSPLNTGELFF. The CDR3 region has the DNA TGTGCCAGTTCCCCCTTGAACACCGGGGAGCTGTTTTTT.

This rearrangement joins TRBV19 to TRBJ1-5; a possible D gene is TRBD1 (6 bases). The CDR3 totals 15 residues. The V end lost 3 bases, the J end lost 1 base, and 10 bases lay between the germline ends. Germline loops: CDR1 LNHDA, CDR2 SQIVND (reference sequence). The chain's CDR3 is CASSISGTSNQPQHF. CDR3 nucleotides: TGTGCCAGTAGTATTAGCGGGACAAGCAATCAGCCCCAGCATTTT. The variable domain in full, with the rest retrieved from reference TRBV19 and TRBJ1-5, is DGGITQSPKYLFRKEGQNVTLSCEQNLNHDAMYWYRQDPGQGLRLIYYSQIVNDFQKGDIAEGYSVSREKKESFPLTVTSAQKNPTAFYLCASSISGTSNQPQHFGDGTRLSIL.

The CDR3 bases are TGTGCCAGCAGTTACTCCACTAGCGAACCTTACCAAGAGACCCAGTACTTC. Translation gives CASSYSTSEPYQETQYF. The V call is TRBV6-2 or TRBV6-3, the J call TRBJ2-5; the match to TRBD2 covers 7 bases. Germline assignment: CDR1 MNHEY and CDR2 SVGEGT. The CDR3 contains 17 residues. The ends lost 0 bases at V and 0 bases at J; junction bases unmatched: 7.

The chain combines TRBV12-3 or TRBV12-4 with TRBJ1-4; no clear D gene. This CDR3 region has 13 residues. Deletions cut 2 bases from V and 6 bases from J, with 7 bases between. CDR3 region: CASSLRSYEKLFF. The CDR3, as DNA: TGTGCCAGCAGTTTACGAAGCTATGAAAAACTGTTTTTT.

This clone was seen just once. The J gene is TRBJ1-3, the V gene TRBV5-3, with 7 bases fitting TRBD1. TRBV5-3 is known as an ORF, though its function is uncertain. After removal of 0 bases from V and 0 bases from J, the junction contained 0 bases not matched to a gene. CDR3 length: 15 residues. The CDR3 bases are TGTGCCAGAAGCTTGGGACAGGGCTCTGGAAACACCATATATTTT. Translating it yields CARSLGQGSGNTIYF.

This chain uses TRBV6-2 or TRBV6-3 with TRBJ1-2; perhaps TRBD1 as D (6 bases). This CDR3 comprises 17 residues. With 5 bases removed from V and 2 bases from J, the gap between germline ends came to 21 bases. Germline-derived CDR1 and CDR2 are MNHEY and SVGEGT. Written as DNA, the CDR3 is TGTGCCAGCAGTACCGCTCCCTACAGGGCTTGGAACTATGGCTACACCTTC. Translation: CASSTAPYRAWNYGYTF.

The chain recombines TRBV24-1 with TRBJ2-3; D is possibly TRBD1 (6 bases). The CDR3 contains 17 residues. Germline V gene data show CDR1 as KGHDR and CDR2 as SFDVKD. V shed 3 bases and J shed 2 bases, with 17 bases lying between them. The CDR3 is CATSDVGQGSITDTQYF. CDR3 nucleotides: TGTGCCACCAGTGATGTGGGGCAGGGGAGTATCACAGATACGCAGTATTTT.

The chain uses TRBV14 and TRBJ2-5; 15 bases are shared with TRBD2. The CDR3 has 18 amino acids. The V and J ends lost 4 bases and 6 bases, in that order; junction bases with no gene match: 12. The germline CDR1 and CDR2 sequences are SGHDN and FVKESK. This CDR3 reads CASSLRGLAGGGEKTQYF. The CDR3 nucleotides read TGTGCCAGCAGCCTTCGGGGACTAGCGGGAGGAGGTGAAAAGACCCAGTACTTC.

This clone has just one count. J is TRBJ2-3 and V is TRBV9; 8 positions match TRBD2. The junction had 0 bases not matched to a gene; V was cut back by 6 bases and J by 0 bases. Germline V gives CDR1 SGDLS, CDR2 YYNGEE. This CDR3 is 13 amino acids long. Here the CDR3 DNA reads TGTGCCAGCACTAGCGGGAGCACAGATACGCAGTATTTT. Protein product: CASTSGSTDTQYF. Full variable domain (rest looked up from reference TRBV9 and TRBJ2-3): DSGVTQTPKHLITATGQRVTLRCSPRSGDLSVYWYQQSLDQGLQFLIQYYNGEERAKGNILERFSAQQFPDLHSELNLSSLELGDSALYFCASTSGSTDTQYFGPGTRLTVL.

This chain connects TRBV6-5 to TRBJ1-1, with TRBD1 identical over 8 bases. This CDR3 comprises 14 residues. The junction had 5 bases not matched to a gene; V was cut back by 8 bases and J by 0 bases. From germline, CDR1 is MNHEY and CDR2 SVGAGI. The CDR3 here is CASHRDRLNTEAFF. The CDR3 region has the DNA TGTGCCAGCCACCGGGACAGGTTGAACACTGAAGCTTTCTTT.